The following is a TCR beta chain sequence with its context. What it binds is unknown. V gave up 7 bases and J gave up 1 base; unmatched junction bases: 7. The CDR3 contains 17 residues. Germline values: CDR1 SGHDT, CDR2 YYEEEE. The record originates from a study of cytomegalovirus exposure and HLA in healthy donors. Broader study findings: Previously analyzed data showed that most TCR beta V segments were productive at a frequency of about 90% or about 30%. High sensitivity and specificity were reportedly achieved when the classifier diagnosed cytomegalovirus status.

Regarding donors, all were healthy bone marrow donors. 60 Vbeta and 13 Jbeta primers were used in PCR. Assay used: immunoSEQ multiplex PCR; TCRdb lists only in-frame clones, some missing. This sample carries some 120,000 clones, about four fifths of them seen once, and the ten largest clones take 2.5% to 3.5%. J is TRBJ2-6 and V is TRBV5-6; 11 nucleotides agree with TRBD1. The sample comprised PBMCs. This TCR came from a man in his thirties or forties in good health and CMV-seronegative. The CDR3 loop is CASVLGQGASGANVLTF. CDR3 sequence (DNA): TGTGCCAGCGTATTAGGACAGGGGGCTTCTGGGGCCAACGTCCTGACTTTC.